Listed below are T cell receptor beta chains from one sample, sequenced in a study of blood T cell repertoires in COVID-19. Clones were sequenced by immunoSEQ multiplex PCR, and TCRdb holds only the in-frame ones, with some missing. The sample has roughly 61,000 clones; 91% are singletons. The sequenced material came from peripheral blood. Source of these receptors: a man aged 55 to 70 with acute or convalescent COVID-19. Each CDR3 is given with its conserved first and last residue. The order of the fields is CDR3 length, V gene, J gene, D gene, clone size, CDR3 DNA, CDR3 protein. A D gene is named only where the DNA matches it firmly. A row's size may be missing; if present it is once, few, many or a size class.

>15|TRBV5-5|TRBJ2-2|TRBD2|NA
TGTGCCAGCAGCTTACTAGCGGAGGACACCGGGGAGCTGTTTTTT
CASSLLAEDTGELFF
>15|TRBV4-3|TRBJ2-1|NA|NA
TGCGCCAGCAGCTCAGAGGGCCACTCCTACAATGAGCAGTTCTTC
CASSSEGHSYNEQFF
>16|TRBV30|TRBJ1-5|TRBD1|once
TGTGCCTGGAGTCCAAACGACAGGGTACGAAATCAGCCCCAGCATTTT
CAWSPNDRVRNQPQHF
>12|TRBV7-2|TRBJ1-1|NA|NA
TGTGCCAGCAGCGGCTGGGGGGCTGAAGCTTTCTTT
CASSGWGAEAFF
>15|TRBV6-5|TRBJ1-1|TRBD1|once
TGTGCCAGCAGAAGCTCGGGACAGCTGAACACTGAAGCTTTCTTT
CASRSSGQLNTEAFF
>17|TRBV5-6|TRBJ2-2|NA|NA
TGTGCCAGCAGCTTGGCCTGGGGGGAGATTTGGACCGGGGAGCTGTTTTTT
CASSLAWGEIWTGELFF
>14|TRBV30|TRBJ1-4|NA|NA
TGTGCCTGGAGCCTCCATCCGGGGAATGAAAAACTGTTTTTT
CAWSLHPGNEKLFF
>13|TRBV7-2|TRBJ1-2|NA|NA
TGTGCCAGCAGCTTAGGGCAGGGAGGCGGCTACACCTTC
CASSLGQGGGYTF
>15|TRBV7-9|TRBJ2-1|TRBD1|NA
TGTGCCAGCAGCTGGGGACAGGGGACGGGGAATGAGCAGTTCTTC
CASSWGQGTGNEQFF
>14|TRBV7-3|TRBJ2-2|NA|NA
TGTGCCAGCAGCTTTTCAGGGAACACCGGGGAGCTGTTTTTT
CASSFSGNTGELFF
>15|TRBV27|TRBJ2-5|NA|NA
TGTGCCAGCAGTTTCCACAGGGAGTCGGCGGAGACCCAGTACTTC
CASSFHRESAETQYF
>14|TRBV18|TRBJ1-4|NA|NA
TGTGCCAGCTCACCCAATGTGCAGGGGCCAAAACTGTTTTTT
CASSPNVQGPKLFF
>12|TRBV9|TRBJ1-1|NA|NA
TGTGCCAGCAGCCCGTCGGGGACTGAAGCTTTCTTT
CASSPSGTEAFF
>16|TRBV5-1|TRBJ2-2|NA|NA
TGCGCCAGCAGGCTAGCGAGTATCTCGAACACCGGGGAGCTGTTTTTT
CASRLASISNTGELFF
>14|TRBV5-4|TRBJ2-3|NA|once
TGTGCCAGCAGCCTGAAAACTAGCACAGATACGCAGTATTTT
CASSLKTSTDTQYF
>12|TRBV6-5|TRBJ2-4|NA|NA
TGTGCCAGCACCTTCAGGGATAACATTCAGTACTTC
CASTFRDNIQYF
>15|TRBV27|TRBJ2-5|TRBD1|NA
TGTGCCAGCAGTAGTACAAGGGGGCTGGCGGAGACCCAGTACTTC
CASSSTRGLAETQYF
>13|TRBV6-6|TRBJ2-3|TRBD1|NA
TGTGCCAGCAGCTACAGGGGTCCAGATACGCAGTATTTT
CASSYRGPDTQYF
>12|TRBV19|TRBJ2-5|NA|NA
TGTGCCAGTAACACAGGGCGGCAGACCCAGTACTTC
CASNTGRQTQYF
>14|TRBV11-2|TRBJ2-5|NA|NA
TGTGCCAGCAGCTTCGAGCGGGTGGGGGAGACCCAGTACTTC
CASSFERVGETQYF
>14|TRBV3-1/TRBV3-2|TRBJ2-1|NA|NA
TGTGCCAGCAGCAGGCGGGCTTCAAGAAATGAGCAGTTCTTC
CASSRRASRNEQFF
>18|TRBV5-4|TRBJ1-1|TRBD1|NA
TGTGCCAGCAGCTTGGGTGCCCGGGACAGGGATACGAACACTGAAGCTTTCTTT
CASSLGARDRDTNTEAFF
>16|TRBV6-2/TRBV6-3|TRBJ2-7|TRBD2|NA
TGTGCCAGCAGTTACTCGGGCAGCGGGAGGAGATACGAGCAGTACTTC
CASSYSGSGRRYEQYF
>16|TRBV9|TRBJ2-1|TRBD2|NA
TGTGCCAGCAGCTTTCTAGCGGACCCCTCCTACAATGAGCAGTTCTTC
CASSFLADPSYNEQFF
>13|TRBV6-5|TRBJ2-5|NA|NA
TGTGCCAGCAATCGGGGGTACCAAGAGACCCAGTACTTC
CASNRGYQETQYF
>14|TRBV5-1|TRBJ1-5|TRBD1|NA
TGCGCCAGCAGCCCTGGACAGGGAGTTCAGCCCCAGCATTTT
CASSPGQGVQPQHF
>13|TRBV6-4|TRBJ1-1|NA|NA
TGTGCCAGCAGTACGGAGGAGAACACTGAAGCTTTCTTT
CASSTEENTEAFF
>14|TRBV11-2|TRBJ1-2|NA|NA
TGTGCCAGCAGCTTAGGATCGGGTAGCTATGGCTACACCTTC
CASSLGSGSYGYTF
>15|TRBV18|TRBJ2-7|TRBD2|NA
TGTGCCAGCTCACCACCGGGTAGGGAGGGAAACGAGCAGTACTTC
CASSPPGREGNEQYF
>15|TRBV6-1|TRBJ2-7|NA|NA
TGTGCCAGCAGTGAAGCTCAAGGGGCCGGCTACGAGCAGTACTTC
CASSEAQGAGYEQYF
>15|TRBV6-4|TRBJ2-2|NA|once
TGTGCCAGCAGTGCGGTGGGGGAGGACACCGGGGAGCTGTTTTTT
CASSAVGEDTGELFF
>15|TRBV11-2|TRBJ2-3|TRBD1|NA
TGTGCCAGCCGTAGCCCGGGACAGGGTTTAGATACGCAGTATTTT
CASRSPGQGLDTQYF
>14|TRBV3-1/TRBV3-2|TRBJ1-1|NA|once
TGTGCCAGCAGCCATGCTGACAGGAACACTGAAGCTTTCTTT
CASSHADRNTEAFF
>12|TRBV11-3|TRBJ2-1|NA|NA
TGTGCCAGCAGCTTAGTTGAGGATGAGCAGTTCTTC
CASSLVEDEQFF
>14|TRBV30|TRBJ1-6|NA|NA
TGTGCCTGGAGTGTACCTTACGGGAATTCACCCCTCCACTTT
CAWSVPYGNSPLHF
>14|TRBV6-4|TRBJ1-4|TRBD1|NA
TGTGCCAGCAGTACGACAGGGGACAAAGATGGACTGTTTTTT
CASSTTGDKDGLFF
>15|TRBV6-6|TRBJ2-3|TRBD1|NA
TGTGCCAGCAGTAAGGGACAGCAAAGCACAGATACGCAGTATTTT
CASSKGQQSTDTQYF
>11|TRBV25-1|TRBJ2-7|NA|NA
TGTGCCAGCACAGGATCCTACGAGCAGTACTTC
CASTGSYEQYF
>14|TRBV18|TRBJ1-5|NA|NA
TGTGCCAGCTCGCCCGGGAGGGGAGATCAGCCCCAGCATTTT
CASSPGRGDQPQHF
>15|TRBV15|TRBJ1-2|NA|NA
TGTGCCACCAGCAGAGAGACAGGAACTATCTATGGCTACACCTTC
CATSRETGTIYGYTF